This TCR beta chain was sequenced for a study of blood T cell repertoires in COVID-19. TCRdb keeps only in-frame clones here, not all; method: immunoSEQ multiplex PCR. The repertoire holds about 120,000 clones, with 78% as singletons. V lost 0 bases to trimming and J lost 2 bases, with 10 bases between them. CDR1 SGHTA and CDR2 FQGNSA come from the germline V gene. This CDR3 comprises 15 residues. The sequenced material came from peripheral blood. This clonotype was obtained from a man between 65 and 85 years old with acute or convalescent COVID-19. V is TRBV7-2 and J is TRBJ1-2; a possible D gene is TRBD1 (5 bases). CDR3 loop: CASSLAQGTNYGYTF. The CDR3 bases are TGTGCCAGCAGCTTAGCGCAGGGTACGAACTATGGCTACACCTTC.